What follows are 5 T cell receptor beta chains derived from one specimen sequenced in a study of T cells in Graves' hyperthyroidism and ophthalmopathy. The source material, RNA transcripts, was used to amplify TCR beta CDR3 regions. During a first-round RT-PCR of the TCR CDR3, the HTBI primer set was used. TCRdb independently ran MiXCR on the multiplex PCR reads; one entry per CDR3 protein. The sample contains around 540,000 distinct CDR3 sequences, 35% to 55% of which appear only once. Input material: peripheral blood or thyroid tissue (not recorded which). Receptors were obtained from a woman between 18 and 30 years old with Graves' hyperthyroidism.

The rearrangement links TRBV29-1 to TRBJ1-3; no clear D. Germline lookup yields CDR1 SQVTM and CDR2 ANQGSEA. The length of the CDR3 is 9 residues. Trimming pared 6 bases from V and 10 bases from J, leaving 7 bases between. CDR3 nucleotides: TGCAGCGTGGAGTCAACCATATATTTT. Its protein is CSVESTIYF. The whole variable domain, remainder taken from reference TRBV29-1 and TRBJ1-3, is SAVISQKPSRDICQRGTSLTIQCQVDSQVTMMFWYRQQPGQSLTLIATANQGSEATYESGFVIDKFPISRPNLTFSTLTVSNMSPEDSSIYLCSVESTIYFGEGSWLTVV.

V and J are TRBV29-1 and TRBJ1-2; TRBD1 is a possible D gene (5 bases). This CDR3 has 16 residues. The germline gives CDR1 SQVTM, CDR2 ANQGSEA. Trimming removed 8 bases at V and 6 bases at J, with 28 bases between. CDR3 in amino acids: CSHPRGGGVGGDGYTF. For the CDR3, the DNA is TGCAGCCACCCTCGCGGGGGAGGAGTGGGGGGGGATGGCTACACCTTC.

This clonotype was seen a handful of times. The chain has TRBV7-7 and TRBJ2-7; the match to TRBD1 covers 7 bases. Germline-derived CDR1 and CDR2 are SSHAT and FNYEAQ (reference sequence). The CDR3 runs to 14 residues. With 1 base clipped from V and 8 bases from J, the junction kept 8 bases outside the gene matches. Written as DNA, the CDR3 is TGTGCCAGCAGCTTAGGACAGGGTTATTTAAAGCAGTACTTC. This translates into CASSLGQGYLKQYF. Full variable domain (rest looked up from reference TRBV7-7 and TRBJ2-7): GAGVSQSPRYKVTKRGQDVTLRCDPISSHATLYWYQQALGQGPEFLTYFNYEAQPDKSGLPSDRFSAERPEGSISTLTIQRTEQRDSAMYRCASSLGQGYLKQYFGPGTRLTVT.

The gene calls are TRBV20-1 and TRBJ1-4; no clear D gene. Germline assignment: CDR1 DFQATT and CDR2 SNEGSKA (reference sequence). V was clipped by 5 bases and J by 7 bases, with 8 bases between them. This CDR3 contains 11 residues. CDR3 sequence (DNA): TGCAGTGCTCCCGACGGTGAAAAACTGTTTTTT. It encodes CSAPDGEKLFF.

V is TRBV7-9 and J is TRBJ2-2; 9 bases match TRBD2. CDR1 and CDR2 (germline): SEHNR, FQNEAQ (reference sequence). This CDR3 contains 16 residues. V lost 7 bases and J lost 4; bases outside the gene matches: 10. CDR3 coding DNA: TGTGCCAGCACCATTCGGCGGGAGGGGTCCACCGGGGAGCTGTTTTTT. This gives the protein CASTIRREGSTGELFF.